This TCR beta chain appears in the sequencing data of a study of T cell repertoires in cytomegalovirus infection. The CDR3 length is 13 residues. The V gene lost 5 bases and the J gene lost 6 bases, with 11 bases spanning the gap. The germline gives CDR1 WSHSY, CDR2 SAAADI. This clonotype was detected a few times. Its target is not known. TCRdb used MiXCR to reprocess the reads, holding one entry per CDR3 protein. The table has about 920,000 distinct CDR3 sequences, roughly 30% seen once. V usage is TRBV10-2 and J usage is TRBJ2-4; D perhaps matches TRBD1 (5 bases). This sequence was found in a human donor in good health (CMV status not recorded). Some clones in this sample may be carry-over from other donors' samples. Sequencing used cultured CD8+ T cells from PBMCs, obtained from culture after CMV antigen stimulation. The CDR3 coding sequence is TGCGCCAGCAGTTCTGGGGCCTTAAACATTCAGTACTTC. Its translation: CASSSGALNIQYF.